This TCR beta chain was observed in a study of CD8+CD57+ T cells in acquired aplastic anemia. CD8+CD57+ cell expansion had been shown by flow cytometry in patients chosen for sequencing. The TCR beta profiling, which covered VDJ combination and CDR3 sequence, was carried out using genomic DNA as the template. One entry per CDR3 protein results from TCRdb running MiXCR on the reads. The sample yields some 150,000 distinct CDR3 sequences, 71% seen once. Study-wide findings and caveats: Patients and controls shared nearly 30 CD8+ CDR3 sequences, highly expressed in patients.

Of note for this clonotype: The antigen is undetermined.

This CDR3 has 13 amino acids. Trimming stripped 3 bases from V and 9 bases from J, with 12 bases between. Germline lookup yields CDR1 LNHDA and CDR2 SQIVND (reference sequence). The sample comprised sorted CD4+, CD8+, or CD8+CD57+ T cells (not recorded which) from PBMCs. This TCR was recovered from a human donor with aplastic anemia. This sequence joins TRBV19 and TRBJ2-1; D remains ambiguous. The DNA for the CDR3 is TGTGCCAGTAGTATGGGGATATTAGGTGAGCAGTTCTTC. Translated: CASSMGILGEQFF.